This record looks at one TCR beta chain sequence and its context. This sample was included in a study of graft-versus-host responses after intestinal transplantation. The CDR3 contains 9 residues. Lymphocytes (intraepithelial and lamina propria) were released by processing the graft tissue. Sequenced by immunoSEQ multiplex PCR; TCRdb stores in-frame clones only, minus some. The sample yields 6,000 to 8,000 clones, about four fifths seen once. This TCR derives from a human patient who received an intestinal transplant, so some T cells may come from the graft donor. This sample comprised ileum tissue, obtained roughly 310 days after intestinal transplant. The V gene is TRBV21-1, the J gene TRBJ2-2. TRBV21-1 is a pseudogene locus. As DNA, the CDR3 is TGTGCCAGGGGGGGCGAGGTGTTTTTT. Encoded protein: CARGGEVFF.